The T cell receptor (beta chain) under discussion was sequenced for a study of a mutant IDH1 vaccine in newly diagnosed glioma (dated by TCRdb to about 2021). With respect to the entire study: Across visits V03 through V10, patients got a total of eight vaccinations, given in weeks 1, 3, 5, 7, 11, 15, 19 and 23. Vaccination began 4-6 weeks after radiotherapy alone, or alongside temozolomide cycles in the chemotherapy-containing groups. The approximately 30 treated patients were approximately 62% male and around 40% female, with a mean age of 40.4 years. Before enrollment, most patients had been given radiochemotherapy with temozolomide as standard therapy, while the rest had received either radiotherapy alone or temozolomide alone. Six visits were used for peripheral blood collection: V03 (baseline), V05, V07, V10, V12 and V13. Longitudinal TCRB deep sequencing was performed for roughly 25 treated patients wherever samples were available for exploratory analyses.

The study at large found these results: PBMC samples for TCRB deep sequencing were selected based on availability. Immune responses induced by the vaccine were seen in roughly 92% of patients across multiple MHC alleles. The authors noted that analyses of patient blood samples could not be reproduced because of sample limitations. Changes in the top peripheral T cell clonotypes picked up by TCRB sequencing did not appear to be linked to pseudoprogression.

The receptor library was made with the immunoSEQ multiplex PCR assay. The hsTCRB Kit was used according to the manufacturer's protocol to amplify rearranged TCR beta chain sequences. Sequencing of TCRB libraries was carried out on an Illumina MiSeq. Per the source publication's procedure: Demultiplexing, trimming and gene mapping were performed with the kit vendor's proprietary platform. TCRdb limited this immuneACCESS table to in-frame rearrangements with V and J called. A share of clones is missing; checked studies link under half to unresolved V genes, and the rest is unexplained. The V and J calls and clone size were taken over from that table, and D and trimming were inferred from the DNA. This sample holds 40,000 to 50,000 clones; around 76% were observed only once. 5% to 6.5% of the sample lies in the top ten. The meaning of the sample's time point label: week 23, last vaccination. Each vaccine dose was 300 ug of a 20-mer mutant IDH1 peptide in Montanide, given subcutaneously with topical imiquimod. Donors had newly diagnosed WHO grade 3 or 4 IDH1-mutant astrocytomas with loss of nuclear ATRX. The samples were drawn from NOA16, a multicentre, single-arm, open-label phase I trial in Germany that tested a mutant IDH1 peptide vaccine in humans for the first time. Genomic DNA for TCRB sequencing was extracted from EDTA blood using the DNeasy Blood and Tissue Kit.

With regard to this clone: Its binding antigen is unknown. No much larger clone is present one base from it, and per-base qualities are unavailable.

The CDR3, cysteine through phenylalanine, is 17 amino acids long. Here the CDR3 DNA is all that survives: 51 bases in frame from base 1. After removal of 0 bases from V and 1 base from J, the junction retains 5 bases not matched to a gene. In the germline V gene, CDR1 corresponds to MGHRA and CDR2 to YSYEKL. The sample in question was PBMCs, obtained from a glioma patient whose treatment included an IDH1 peptide vaccine. The chain employs TRBV4-1 and TRBJ2-2, with 7 bases in between that match TRBD2. This clonotype was sampled from a man in his fifties with glioma. The CDR3 is CASSQDWPGGNTGELFF. The DNA reads as follows: TGCGCCAGCAGCCAAGATTGGCCGGGAGGGAACACCGGGGAGCTGTTTTTT.